The 24 T cell receptor beta chains below come from one sample, sequenced in a study of cytomegalovirus exposure and HLA in healthy donors. A multiplex PCR was run with 60 Vbeta primers and 13 Jbeta primers. Using immunoSEQ multiplex PCR, the repertoire was profiled, and TCRdb retains in-frame clones only, with some absent. The sample includes 90,000 to 100,000 clones, approximately 60% of them seen just once. The source material was PBMCs. The receptor set was obtained from a boy under 18 in good health and CMV-seropositive.

V gene TRBV19 combines with J gene TRBJ1-5, with TRBD1 matching over 9 bases. Germline V gene sequence: CDR1 LNHDA, CDR2 SQIVND (reference sequence). J lost 1 base, V lost 1 base, and 5 bases had no gene match. The CDR3 is 17 amino acids. The DNA of the CDR3 is TGTGCCAGTAGTATAGCCCCGGGACAGGGAAGCAATCAGCCCCAGCATTTT. This translates into CASSIAPGQGSNQPQHF.

This chain joins TRBV2 and TRBJ1-5, with 9 bases fitting TRBD1. Germline CDR1 SNHLY, CDR2 FYNNEI. This CDR3 has 14 amino acids. Trimming cost V 5 bases and J 6 bases; bases outside gene matches: 5. The CDR3 protein is CASSIDRGGQPQHF. The CDR3 DNA sequence: TGTGCCAGCAGTATAGACAGGGGGGGTCAGCCCCAGCATTTT.

The rearrangement uses TRBV6-1 and TRBJ1-2; D is perhaps TRBD1 (6 bases). This CDR3 has 14 amino acids. Germline V gives CDR1 MNHNS, CDR2 SASEGT. V was trimmed by 0 bases and J by 8 bases, leaving 13 bases between them. DNA of the CDR3: TGTGCCAGCAGTGAAGCGCCTCAGGGGCGCGGCTACACCTTC. The encoded protein is CASSEAPQGRGYTF.

V and J are TRBV6-5 and TRBJ1-6, with a possible D match to TRBD1 (6 bases). V was trimmed by 7 bases and J by 5 bases, leaving 9 bases between them. Germline CDR1 reads MNHEY; CDR2 reads SVGAGI. CDR3 length: 13 amino acids. Here the CDR3 reads CASKRGNNSPLHF. The CDR3 region has the DNA TGTGCCAGCAAGAGGGGGAATAATTCACCCCTCCACTTT.

This chain uses TRBV5-1 with TRBJ1-3; D remains ambiguous. The CDR3 runs 14 residues. The ends were cut back, 3 bases at V and 7 bases at J, with 14 bases in the middle. Germline CDR1 SGHRS, CDR2 YFSETQ. CDR3 amino acids: CASSSGAGTNTIYF. The CDR3 DNA reads as TGCGCCAGCAGCTCCGGAGCCGGCACGAACACCATATATTTT.

The rearrangement uses TRBV19 and TRBJ1-5; tentatively, D is TRBD1 (5 bases). CDR1 LNHDA and CDR2 SQIVND come from the germline V gene (reference sequence). This CDR3 spans 15 amino acids. V was clipped by 5 bases and J by 0 bases, with 11 bases between them. The CDR3, as DNA: TGTGCCAGTAGTCGTGGACAACATAGCAATCAGCCCCAGCATTTT. It codes for CASSRGQHSNQPQHF.

The chain recombines TRBV7-2 with TRBJ1-5; no definite D call. The CDR3 has 13 residues. Per the germline V gene, CDR1 is SGHTA and CDR2 is FQGNSA. V lost 3 bases and J lost 5, with 8 bases in between. In nucleotides, the CDR3 is TGTGCCAGCAGCTTGGTTGAGCATCAGCCCCAGCATTTT. Residues: CASSLVEHQPQHF.

The V call is TRBV10-3, the J call TRBJ1-1; the D gene is possibly TRBD1 (6 bases). The germline V gene encodes CDR1 ENHRY and CDR2 SYGVKD. The V gene lost 0 bases and the J gene lost 8 bases, with 16 bases spanning the gap. The CDR3 extends over 15 amino acids. CDR3 nucleotides: TGTGCCATCAGTGAGTCAGGGGTCGGGGGGGCCGAAGCTTTCTTT. Translation gives CAISESGVGGAEAFF.

V usage is TRBV19 and J usage is TRBJ1-1, with 7 bases identical to TRBD1. Germline-derived CDR1 and CDR2 are LNHDA and SQIVND (reference sequence). This CDR3 comprises 17 residues. The ends lost 6 bases at V and 0 bases at J; junction bases unmatched: 13. CDR3 region: CASSYGQAGGLNTEAFF. CDR3 nucleotides: TGTGCCAGTAGCTACGGACAGGCCGGGGGCCTGAACACTGAAGCTTTCTTT.

This sequence joins TRBV6-5 and TRBJ2-1; D is unclear. Germline CDR1 MNHEY, CDR2 SVGAGI. CDR3 length: 16 amino acids. V was clipped by 0 bases and J by 5 bases, with 14 bases between them. DNA for the CDR3: TGTGCCAGCAGTTACTCGAGCTCGCCTCCGAACAATGAGCAGTTCTTC. Its protein product is CASSYSSSPPNNEQFF.

This clone was recorded a few times. V usage is TRBV5-1 and J usage is TRBJ2-4; D may be TRBD1 (7 bases). In germline, CDR1 is SGHRS, CDR2 YFSETQ. Between the trimmed V and J ends, which lost 4 bases and 0 bases, there was a span of 14 bases. This CDR3 region has 16 residues. CDR3: CASSGGTERAKNIQYF. Here the CDR3 DNA reads TGCGCCAGCAGCGGGGGGACAGAAAGAGCCAAAAACATTCAGTACTTC.

The V call is TRBV6-5, the J call TRBJ1-6; 7 bases line up with TRBD1. The J segment lost 8 bases and the V segment lost 5 bases, leaving 6 bases of the junction unmatched. The CDR3 runs to 14 residues. From germline, CDR1 is MNHEY and CDR2 SVGAGI. The CDR3 reads CASSRQGWDSPLHF. The CDR3 region has the DNA TGTGCCAGCAGTAGACAGGGATGGGATTCACCCCTCCACTTT.

This clone came up a few times. The J gene is TRBJ2-1, the V gene TRBV7-3, with a tentative D call TRBD2 (6 bases). The CDR3 has 15 amino acids. Between the trimmed V and J ends, which lost 4 bases and 7 bases, there was a span of 17 bases. Germline V lookup: CDR1 SGHTA, CDR2 FQGTGA. The CDR3 loop reads CASSSGLNLGNEQFF. CDR3 DNA: TGTGCCAGCAGCTCCGGACTAAACTTGGGGAATGAGCAGTTCTTC.

The chain has TRBV30 and TRBJ2-1, with TRBD2 identical over 10 bases. Germline values: CDR1 GTSNPN, CDR2 SVGIG (reference sequence). V lost 2 bases to trimming and J lost 8 bases; unmatched junction nucleotides: 6. This CDR3 region has 14 residues. CDR3 sequence (DNA): TGTGCCTGGAGTCCGACTAGCGGGCTCGATGAGCAGTTCTTC. Translated: CAWSPTSGLDEQFF. The full variable domain, in which reference TRBV30 and TRBJ2-1 provide the parts outside the CDR3, is SQTIHQWPATLVQPVGSPLSLECTVEGTSNPNLYWYRQAAGRGLQLLFYSVGIGQISSEVPQNLSASRPQDRQFILSSKKLLLSDSGFYLCAWSPTSGLDEQFFGPGTRLTVL.

The chain has TRBV9 and TRBJ2-3, with a tentative D call TRBD2 (6 bases). Germline lookup yields CDR1 SGDLS and CDR2 YYNGEE. Trimming removed 0 bases at V and 5 bases at J, with 7 bases between. This CDR3 is 13 amino acids long. CDR3 bases: TGTGCCAGCAGCGTAGGGGGGGAAGATACGCAGTATTTT. The encoded protein is CASSVGGEDTQYF.

This chain uses TRBV5-5 with TRBJ1-5, with no clear D. The germline CDR1 and CDR2 sequences are SGHKS and YYEKEE (reference sequence). V was cut by 0 bases and J by 8 bases, with 9 bases left in between. The CDR3 extends over 13 amino acids. CDR3 in DNA: TGTGCCAGCAGCTTGGGAGAGAATAAGCCCCAGCATTTT. This codes for CASSLGENKPQHF.

A word on this clone: At one of its ends the junction is not consistent with the germline gene, which may arise from a read error. CDR3 residues: CAISELGHDVRPQNF. CDR3 sequence (DNA): TGTGCCATCAGTGAATTAGGACACGACGTTAGGCCCCAGAATTTT. The V and J genes are TRBV10-3 and TRBJ1-5; tentative D call: TRBD1 (5 bases). Germline CDR1 and CDR2: ENHRY and SYGVKD. The CDR3 loop spans 15 amino acids.

The chain joins TRBV2 to TRBJ1-5, with D tentatively TRBD1 (6 bases). Germline V CDR1 and CDR2: SNHLY, FYNNEI. The CDR3 extends over 17 amino acids. Between the trimmed V and J ends, which lost 6 bases and 4 bases, there was a span of 22 bases. DNA for the CDR3: TGTGCCAGCAGGCCATTCCGGGACACCTTTAGGAATCAGCCCCAGCATTTT. Translated: CASRPFRDTFRNQPQHF.

The chain couples TRBV5-1 to TRBJ1-6, with TRBD1 as a possible D gene (6 bases). The V gene's germline CDR1 is SGHRS and CDR2 YFSETQ. The germline V and J ends were trimmed by 2 bases and 7 bases, with 7 bases remaining between them. This CDR3 is 13 amino acids long. CDR3 sequence (DNA): TGCGCCAGCAGCTTAACAGGGAATTCACCCCTCCACTTT. Translation: CASSLTGNSPLHF.

The chain uses TRBV6-6 and TRBJ2-7; tentative D call: TRBD2 (6 bases). Germline CDR1 reads MNHNY; CDR2 reads SVGAGI (reference sequence). V was clipped by 2 bases and J by 2 bases, with 13 bases between them. There are 15 residues in the CDR3. Here the CDR3 reads CASSYNTGAAYEQYF. The CDR3 DNA sequence: TGTGCCAGCAGTTACAATACGGGAGCGGCCTACGAGCAGTACTTC.

The chain employs TRBV2 and TRBJ2-7, with 15 bases matching TRBD2. V lost 8 bases, J lost 2 bases, and 4 bases stayed unmatched. CDR3 size: 15 residues. Germline V lookup: CDR1 SNHLY, CDR2 FYNNEI. The CDR3 sequence: CASARTSGGAYEQYF. The CDR3 nucleotides read TGTGCCAGCGCAAGGACTAGCGGGGGGGCCTACGAGCAGTACTTC.

V gene TRBV20-1 combines with J gene TRBJ2-1; D uncertain. This CDR3 comprises 10 residues. The germline V gene has CDR1 DFQATT and CDR2 SNEGSKA (reference sequence). The V end lost 3 bases, the J end lost 8 bases, and 5 bases lay between the germline ends. Here the CDR3 reads CSASKHEQFF. CDR3 bases: TGCAGTGCTAGCAAGCATGAGCAGTTCTTC.

This clone has just a few counts. The genes are TRBV30 and TRBJ1-2; 11 bases match TRBD1. CDR1 and CDR2 (germline): GTSNPN, SVGIG (reference sequence). The CDR3 has 14 amino acids. Germline trimming cut 6 bases from V and 4 bases from J; bases unmatched to any gene: 7. CDR3: CACPRTGGAYGYTF. The CDR3 nucleotides read TGTGCCTGCCCGAGGACAGGGGGCGCCTATGGCTACACCTTC.

The chain couples TRBV19 to TRBJ2-2, with 10 bases fitting TRBD2. V trimming: 6 bases; J trimming: 7 bases; junction bases outside the gene matches: 8. Germline values: CDR1 LNHDA, CDR2 SQIVND (reference sequence). This CDR3 region has 15 residues. CDR3 residues: CASSPLAGVGGELFF. The CDR3 DNA reads TGTGCCAGTAGCCCTCTAGCGGGGGTTGGCGGGGAGCTGTTTTTT.